Listed here are 4 T cell receptor beta chains from one sample, sequenced in a study of patients and donors after allogeneic stem cell transplantation. MiXCR, run by TCRdb on the RT-PCR reads, gives a single entry per CDR3 protein. The sample lists about 150,000 distinct CDR3 sequences; approximately 25% were seen once. Sequencing was carried out using blood, either unsorted or a sorted T cell fraction (not recorded which). The receptor set was obtained from a human donor who was either an allogeneic HSCT recipient or a stem cell or donor lymphocyte infusion donor (not recorded which). It is not recorded whose cells these are; they may come from a transplant donor.

This clonotype was counted many times. This chain uses TRBV5-1 with TRBJ1-1, with no clear D. Germline lookup yields CDR1 SGHRS and CDR2 YFSETQ. The CDR3 extends over 14 amino acids. Trimming stripped 4 bases from V and 3 bases from J, with 13 bases between. DNA of the CDR3: TGCGCCAGCAGCACCCAGAGGACGGACACTGAAGCTTTCTTT. Amino acid sequence: CASSTQRTDTEAFF.

CDR3 bases: TGTGCCAGCAGTGAAAACAGGGCTGAGCAGTTCTTC. This gives the protein CASSENRAEQFF. The chain recombines TRBV9 with TRBJ2-1; TRBD1 might be the D (6 bases). V was pared by 5 bases and J by 9 bases, with 12 bases between. The CDR3 consists of 12 residues. CDR1 is SGDLS and CDR2 is YYNGEE in the germline V gene.

The J gene is TRBJ1-2, the V gene TRBV5-1, with D possibly matching TRBD1 (5 bases). The CDR3 length is 15 residues. The V gene's germline CDR1 is SGHRS and CDR2 YFSETQ. Trimming stripped 0 bases from V and 0 bases from J, with 9 bases between. The CDR3 region has the DNA TGCGCCAGCAGCTTGGCAGCAGGGACTAACTATGGCTACACCTTC. Amino acid sequence: CASSLAAGTNYGYTF.

This chain uses TRBV19 with TRBJ1-1, with D maybe TRBD1 (5 bases). Trimming pared 8 bases from V and 5 bases from J, leaving 15 bases between. There are 13 residues in the CDR3. From germline, CDR1 is LNHDA and CDR2 SQIVND (reference sequence). The CDR3 is CASLRGPRTEAFF. The CDR3 DNA sequence: TGTGCCAGTCTGAGGGGCCCGAGAACTGAAGCTTTCTTT.